The text below deals with one T cell receptor beta chain. TCRdb ran MiXCR on the RT-PCR reads and lists one entry per CDR3 protein. The repertoire holds about 16,000 distinct CDR3 sequences, around 29% seen once, with around 35% in the top ten. This record comes from a study of patients and donors after allogeneic stem cell transplantation. Sequenced material: blood, either unsorted or a sorted T cell fraction (not recorded which). The receptor was isolated from a human donor who was either an allogeneic HSCT recipient or a stem cell or donor lymphocyte infusion donor (not recorded which). It is not recorded whose cells these are; they may come from a transplant donor.

The CDR3: CASGPGAGDSYTF. CDR3 coding DNA: TGTGCCAGCGGCCCCGGGGCCGGAGATAGCTACACCTTC. The chain employs TRBV7-9 and TRBJ1-2; the D gene is possibly TRBD1 (5 bases). Trimming shortened V by 8 bases and J by 9 bases, and 19 bases separated the two germline ends. CDR3 length: 13 residues. Per germline, CDR1 SEHNR and CDR2 FQNEAQ (reference sequence).